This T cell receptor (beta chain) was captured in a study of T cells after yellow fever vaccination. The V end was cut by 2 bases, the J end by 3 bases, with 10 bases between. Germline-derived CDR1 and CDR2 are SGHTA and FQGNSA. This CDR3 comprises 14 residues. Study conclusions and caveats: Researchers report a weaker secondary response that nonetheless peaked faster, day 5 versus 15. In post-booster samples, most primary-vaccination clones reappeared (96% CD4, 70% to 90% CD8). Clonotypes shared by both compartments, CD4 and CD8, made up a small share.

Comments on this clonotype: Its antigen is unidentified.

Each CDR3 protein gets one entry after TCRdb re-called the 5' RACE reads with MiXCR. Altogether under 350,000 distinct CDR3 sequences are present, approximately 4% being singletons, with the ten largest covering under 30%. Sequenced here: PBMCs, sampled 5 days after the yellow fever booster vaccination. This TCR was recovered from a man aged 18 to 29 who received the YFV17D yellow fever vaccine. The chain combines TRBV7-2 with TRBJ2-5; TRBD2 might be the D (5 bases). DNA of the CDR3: TGTGCCAGCAGCTTAAGTCGGGGTAAAGAGACCCAGTACTTC. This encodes CASSLSRGKETQYF.